Presented here are 22 T cell receptor beta chains from one specimen sequenced in a study of PD-1 and CTLA-4 blockade in melanoma. Libraries were prepared by immunoSEQ multiplex PCR; TCRdb keeps only in-frame clonotypes and omits some of them. This sample has almost 30,000 clones; 85% to 90% occur once, and the top ten carry around 8.5%. This sample comprised CD8+ T cells from peripheral blood, obtained before anti-PD-1 treatment. Source of these receptors: a human donor with melanoma.

This chain joins TRBV16 and TRBJ2-1; perhaps TRBD2 as D (6 bases). CDR1 is KGHSY and CDR2 is FQNENV in the germline V gene. V was cut by 7 bases and J by 4 bases, with 17 bases left in between. This CDR3 region has 15 residues. The CDR3 DNA is TGTGCCAGCAATATGCCGGGAGCTGGTTACAATGAGCAGTTCTTC. Its protein product is CASNMPGAGYNEQFF.

CDR3 sequence reads: CASSWGRNEQFF. The CDR3, as DNA: TGTGCCAGCAGCTGGGGTCGGAATGAGCAGTTCTTC. The V gene is TRBV5-4, the J gene TRBJ2-1; D remains unclear. This CDR3 is 12 amino acids long. V shed 3 bases and J shed 7 bases, with 8 bases lying between them. Germline CDR1 and CDR2: SGHNT and YYREEE (reference sequence).

The chain links TRBV4-1 to TRBJ1-1; no reliable D call. The ends were cut back, 0 bases at V and 0 bases at J, with 8 bases in the middle. This CDR3 spans 15 amino acids. CDR1 and CDR2 from the germline V gene are MGHRA and YSYEKL. The CDR3 loop reads CASSQDRAVNTEAFF. The CDR3 region has the DNA TGCGCCAGCAGCCAAGATCGAGCGGTGAACACTGAAGCTTTCTTT.

In its sample, this clone was seen once. The V call is TRBV2, the J call TRBJ1-1, with D possibly being TRBD1 (6 bases). This CDR3 is built from 11 residues. CDR1 is SNHLY and CDR2 is FYNNEI in the germline V gene. Trimming cost V 8 bases and J 10 bases, with 14 bases left between them. The CDR3 nucleotides are TGTGCCAGCGTGGACAGAACCGGAGCTTTCTTT. Its translation: CASVDRTGAFF.

This rearrangement joins TRBV28 to TRBJ2-7; 7 nucleotides match TRBD1. Germline V CDR1 and CDR2: MDHEN, SYDVKM. The CDR3 runs to 13 residues. With 5 bases clipped from V and 6 bases from J, the junction kept 7 bases outside the gene matches. The CDR3 region has the DNA TGTGCCAGCAGTGCAGGGGGTCGAGGCGAGCAGTACTTC. It encodes CASSAGGRGEQYF.

The V call is TRBV6-5, the J call TRBJ1-1; 10 bases are shared with TRBD1. The CDR3 sequence is 13 residues long. The germline V gene has CDR1 MNHEY and CDR2 SVGAGI. V was clipped by 4 bases and J by 7 bases; unmatched bases: 3. Here the CDR3 DNA reads TGTGCCAGCAGTTCCGGGACAGGGGATGAAGCTTTCTTT. Translation: CASSSGTGDEAFF.

V usage is TRBV3-1 (or the pseudogene TRBV3-2) and J usage is TRBJ1-4; possible D gene TRBD1, 5 bases. Trimming shortened V by 0 bases and J by 14 bases, and 19 bases separated the two germline ends. Germline CDR1 LGHDT, CDR2 YNNKEL (reference sequence). The CDR3 loop spans 15 amino acids. The CDR3 nucleotides are TGTGCCAGCAGCCAAGAGAGGGACCTCGTCCTTCCCCTGTTTTTT. It specifies CASSQERDLVLPLFF.

The chain recombines TRBV6-1 with TRBJ2-7; weak D call: TRBD1 (5 bases). V shed 3 bases and J shed 5 bases, with 14 bases lying between them. The CDR3 length is 14 residues. Germline CDR1 is MNHNS and CDR2 is SASEGT. The CDR3 reads CASSEGPLGDEQYF. CDR3 sequence (DNA): TGTGCCAGCAGTGAGGGGCCTTTAGGTGACGAGCAGTACTTC.

This chain uses TRBV9 with TRBJ1-2, with a possible D match to TRBD1 (5 bases). Per the germline V gene, CDR1 is SGDLS and CDR2 is YYNGEE. Trimming left V 4 bases short and J 8 bases short, with 18 bases between. The CDR3 spans 14 residues. The CDR3 loop is CASSPSGGARGYTF. CDR3 coding DNA: TGTGCCAGCAGCCCCTCGGGAGGGGCTCGAGGCTACACCTTC.

The chain recombines TRBV15 with TRBJ2-7; D is tentatively TRBD1 or TRBD2 (6 bases each). CDR3 length equals 15 residues. The germline gives CDR1 LNHNV, CDR2 YYDKDF (reference sequence). Trimming took 4 bases from V and 2 from J, leaving 15 bases between them. CDR3: CATSTEGGLTYEQYF. Written as DNA, the CDR3 is TGTGCCACCAGCACCGAAGGGGGGCTAACCTACGAGCAGTACTTC. Combining the CDR3 with reference TRBV15 and TRBJ2-7 gives the whole variable domain DAMVIQNPRYQVTQFGKPVTLSCSQTLNHNVMYWYQQKSSQAPKLLFHYYDKDFNNEADTPDNFQSRRPNTSFCFLDIRSPGLGDTAMYLCATSTEGGLTYEQYFGPGTRLTVT.

V and J are TRBV6-5 and TRBJ2-1; 9 bases match TRBD2. The germline gives CDR1 MNHEY, CDR2 SVGAGI. The CDR3 spans 13 residues. The trim removed 6 bases at V and 12 bases at J, leaving 9 bases unmatched. The CDR3 loop is CASRIAGDGGQFF. For the CDR3, the DNA is TGTGCCAGCAGAATAGCGGGGGATGGAGGGCAGTTCTTC.

The chain recombines TRBV29-1 with TRBJ1-4, with D hard to call. Germline V lookup: CDR1 SQVTM, CDR2 ANQGSEA. V shed 0 bases and J shed 2 bases, with 10 bases lying between them. This CDR3 is 15 amino acids long. The DNA for the CDR3 is TGCAGCGTTGAAGACAGGAGCACTACTAATGAAAAACTGTTTTTT. This codes for CSVEDRSTTNEKLFF. Full variable domain (missing parts from reference TRBV29-1 and TRBJ1-4): SAVISQKPSRDICQRGTSLTIQCQVDSQVTMMFWYRQQPGQSLTLIATANQGSEATYESGFVIDKFPISRPNLTFSTLTVSNMSPEDSSIYLCSVEDRSTTNEKLFFGSGTQLSVL.

V and J are TRBV24-1 and TRBJ2-2, with D perhaps TRBD1 or TRBD2 (7 bases each). V was trimmed by 0 bases and J by 7 bases, leaving 14 bases between them. Germline CDR1 and CDR2: KGHDR and SFDVKD. The CDR3 loop spans 16 amino acids. CDR3: CATSDLPTGEGGELFF. The CDR3 DNA follows: TGTGCCACCAGTGATTTGCCCACAGGGGAGGGCGGGGAGCTGTTTTTT.

This chain connects TRBV19 to TRBJ1-1; possible D gene TRBD1, 5 bases. Germline assignment: CDR1 LNHDA and CDR2 SQIVND (reference sequence). CDR3 length: 15 residues. V was shortened by 1 base and J by 2 bases, with 11 bases between the two germline ends. The DNA for the CDR3 is TGTGCCAGTAGTATAGGGGACGGACCTAACACTGAAGCTTTCTTT. It codes for CASSIGDGPNTEAFF. The full variable domain, completed using reference TRBV19 and TRBJ1-1, is DGGITQSPKYLFRKEGQNVTLSCEQNLNHDAMYWYRQDPGQGLRLIYYSQIVNDFQKGDIAEGYSVSREKKESFPLTVTSAQKNPTAFYLCASSIGDGPNTEAFFGQGTRLTVV.

This chain uses TRBV29-1 with TRBJ1-1; D remains unclear. V lost 8 bases and J lost 4, with 14 bases in between. This CDR3 is 12 amino acids long. Germline V gene sequence: CDR1 SQVTM, CDR2 ANQGSEA. DNA for the CDR3: TGCAGCTCTATCATCCGTGGCACTGAAGCTTTCTTT. Protein: CSSIIRGTEAFF. Full variable domain (remainder filled in from reference TRBV29-1 and TRBJ1-1): SAVISQKPSRDICQRGTSLTIQCQVDSQVTMMFWYRQQPGQSLTLIATANQGSEATYESGFVIDKFPISRPNLTFSTLTVSNMSPEDSSIYLCSSIIRGTEAFFGQGTRLTVV.

V is TRBV24-1 and J is TRBJ2-7; the match to TRBD1 covers 9 bases. The CDR3 runs 16 residues. Trimming took 4 bases from V and 1 from J; bases not matched to a gene: 7. Germline V gene lookup returns CDR1 KGHDR and CDR2 SFDVKD. Here the CDR3 reads CATSDTGTGTSYEQYF. Here the CDR3 DNA reads TGTGCCACCAGTGACACCGGGACAGGGACTTCCTACGAGCAGTACTTC.

The chain uses TRBV7-3 and TRBJ2-6; D remains unclear. The V gene lost 8 bases and the J gene lost 2 bases, with 7 bases spanning the gap. From germline, CDR1 is SGHTA and CDR2 FQGTGA. The CDR3 loop spans 13 amino acids. CDR3 DNA sequence: TGTGCCAGCGCCTTGCCTGGGGCCAACGTCCTGACTTTC. Its translation is CASALPGANVLTF.

This clone was seen a handful of times. The V gene is TRBV6-6, the J gene TRBJ1-4; 9 nucleotides agree with TRBD1. The J segment lost 5 bases and the V segment lost 5 bases, leaving 9 bases of the junction unmatched. The CDR3 extends over 16 amino acids. CDR1 is MNHNY and CDR2 is SVGAGI in the germline V gene (reference sequence). CDR3 in amino acids: CASSPPPGQGNEKLFF. The CDR3 nucleotides read TGTGCCAGCAGTCCTCCCCCGGGACAGGGAAATGAAAAACTGTTTTTT.

The chain recombines TRBV19 with TRBJ1-1, with D hard to call. Trimming took 10 bases from V and 1 from J, leaving 13 bases between them. In germline, CDR1 is LNHDA, CDR2 SQIVND (reference sequence). This CDR3 region has 13 residues. This CDR3 is CATKGLENTEAFF. In DNA, the CDR3 is TGTGCCACCAAAGGACTGGAGAACACTGAAGCTTTCTTT.

The V gene is TRBV4-1, the J gene TRBJ2-2, with D possibly matching TRBD2 (6 bases). V lost 3 bases, J lost 1 base, and 18 bases lay in between. CDR1 MGHRA and CDR2 YSYEKL come from the germline V gene. This CDR3 contains 18 residues. The CDR3 reads CASSQRKGGAGNTGELFF. CDR3 sequence (DNA): TGCGCCAGCAGCCAGCGAAAAGGAGGGGCCGGGAACACCGGGGAGCTGTTTTTT.

This clone was seen just once. The V gene is TRBV6-5, the J gene TRBJ2-2; TRBD1 matches at 7 bases. From germline, CDR1 is MNHEY and CDR2 SVGAGI. With 5 bases clipped from V and 3 bases from J, the junction kept 6 bases outside the gene matches. There are 15 residues in the CDR3. The CDR3: CASSTTTGDTGELFF. CDR3 nucleotides: TGTGCCAGCAGTACTACTACAGGGGACACCGGGGAGCTGTTTTTT.

This sequence joins TRBV19 and TRBJ2-7; 7 bases align to TRBD1. Unmatched junction bases numbered 19, after V lost 5 bases and J lost 0 bases. The germline CDR1 and CDR2 sequences are LNHDA and SQIVND (reference sequence). The CDR3 spans 19 residues. CDR3 sequence (DNA): TGTGCCAGTAGTGCGGGCCCTTATACAGGGGCAAGGAGCTCCTACGAGCAGTACTTC. Its protein product is CASSAGPYTGARSSYEQYF. Drawing the rest from reference TRBV19 and TRBJ2-7, the complete variable domain is DGGITQSPKYLFRKEGQNVTLSCEQNLNHDAMYWYRQDPGQGLRLIYYSQIVNDFQKGDIAEGYSVSREKKESFPLTVTSAQKNPTAFYLCASSAGPYTGARSSYEQYFGPGTRLTVT.